This is a list of T cell receptor beta chains from one sample in a study of identical twins. TCRdb re-called the 5' RACE reads with MiXCR, one entry per CDR3 protein. Of 500,000 or so distinct CDR3 sequences listed, around an eighth are singletons. This same sample was also part of a study on yellow fever vaccine responses in identical twins.

Material for sequencing was CD4+ T cells sorted from blood. These receptor sequences come from a woman aged 18-30 years in good health. Both conserved end residues are part of each CDR3. The order of the fields is D gene, clone size, V gene, J gene, CDR3 DNA, CDR3 protein. D genes are given only for firm matches. Clone size appears in some rows only: once, few, many, or a class for an expanded clone.

D: TRBD2
size: -
V: TRBV6-2/TRBV6-3
J: TRBJ2-7
DNA: TGTGCCAGCAGTTACGCCCGGACTAGCGGGGCCTACGAGCAGTACTTC
CDR3: CASSYARTSGAYEQYF

D: TRBD1
size: -
V: TRBV12-3/TRBV12-4
J: TRBJ1-1
DNA: TGTGCCAGCACCCCACGTGGGACAGGGGCCGCTTTCTTT
CDR3: CASTPRGTGAAFF

D: TRBD1
size: many
V: TRBV24-1
J: TRBJ2-3
DNA: TGTGCCACCGGGACAGGGGCCACAGATACGCAGTATTTT
CDR3: CATGTGATDTQYF

D: -
size: -
V: TRBV25-1
J: TRBJ2-7
DNA: TGTGCCAGCAGATACGGACTGGGGGGACCCTACGAGCAGTACTTC
CDR3: CASRYGLGGPYEQYF

D: TRBD2
size: -
V: TRBV2
J: TRBJ2-1
DNA: TGTGCCAGCAGGAGGGGACTAGCGGGGGGAGTCGGTGAGCAGTTCTTC
CDR3: CASRRGLAGGVGEQFF

D: -
size: many
V: TRBV20-1
J: TRBJ2-3
DNA: TGCAGTGCTAGAGGGAACACAGATACGCAGTATTTT
CDR3: CSARGNTDTQYF

D: TRBD2
size: -
V: TRBV5-1
J: TRBJ2-2
DNA: TGCGCCAGCAGCTTGGGCGCCCTAGCGGGAAACACCGGGGAGCTGTTTTTT
CDR3: CASSLGALAGNTGELFF

D: TRBD2
size: few
V: TRBV18
J: TRBJ2-1
DNA: TGTGCCAGCTCACTCACAGGACTAGCGGGCGCCAATGAGCAGTTCTTC
CDR3: CASSLTGLAGANEQFF

D: -
size: -
V: TRBV6-5
J: TRBJ1-2
DNA: TGTGCCAGCAGTTACCGGCCCATGCATGGCTACACCTTC
CDR3: CASSYRPMHGYTF

D: -
size: -
V: TRBV11-2
J: TRBJ2-2
DNA: TGTGCCAGCAGCTTGGCGGGGAGGGGGACCGGGGAGCTGTTTTTT
CDR3: CASSLAGRGTGELFF

D: -
size: -
V: TRBV20-1
J: TRBJ2-1
DNA: TGCAGTGCTAGCGCCACAGGGTACAATGAGCAGTTCTTC
CDR3: CSASATGYNEQFF

D: -
size: few
V: TRBV5-6
J: TRBJ2-7
DNA: TGTGCCAGCAGCCTTACGAACAGGGGAGGGTCCTACGAGCAGTACTTC
CDR3: CASSLTNRGGSYEQYF

D: TRBD2
size: -
V: TRBV7-9
J: TRBJ2-3
DNA: TGTGCCAGCAGCTTAAAGCCTAGCGGGAGCGGGCTCGGGGCCAATTTT
CDR3: CASSLKPSGSGLGANF

D: -
size: few
V: TRBV12-3/TRBV12-4
J: TRBJ1-2
DNA: TGTGCCAGCAGTTTAACAGGGACGAGGGGGAATGGCTACACCTTC
CDR3: CASSLTGTRGNGYTF

D: -
size: few
V: TRBV2
J: TRBJ2-2
DNA: TGTGCCAGCAGTCGAACGGGGGCCACCGGGGAGCTGTTTTTT
CDR3: CASSRTGATGELFF

D: -
size: -
V: TRBV5-1
J: TRBJ2-1
DNA: TGCGCCAGCAGCTCCCGGGACTTCAATGAGCAGTTCTTC
CDR3: CASSSRDFNEQFF

D: -
size: -
V: TRBV12-3/TRBV12-4
J: TRBJ1-1
DNA: TGTGCCAGCAGTAAGCATCGGGACACTGAAGCTTTCTTT
CDR3: CASSKHRDTEAFF

D: -
size: -
V: TRBV7-2
J: TRBJ2-7
DNA: TGTGCCAGCAGCTTAGGGAGAAAGCAGTACTTC
CDR3: CASSLGRKQYF

D: TRBD2
size: few
V: TRBV28
J: TRBJ2-7
DNA: TGTGCCAGCAGTTCCATCCCGGGACTAGCGGGAGTTCCCCTTCCGTACGAGCAGTACTTC
CDR3: CASSSIPGLAGVPLPYEQYF

D: -
size: few
V: TRBV9
J: TRBJ2-1
DNA: TGTGCCAGCAGCGTAGGTAGTATTGGTCACAATGAGCAGTTCTTC
CDR3: CASSVGSIGHNEQFF

D: -
size: -
V: TRBV6-5
J: TRBJ1-1
DNA: TGTGCCAGCAGTTATGGGGGGGGTGGGATGAACACTGAAGCTTTCTTT
CDR3: CASSYGGGGMNTEAFF

D: -
size: -
V: TRBV7-2
J: TRBJ1-2
DNA: TGTGCCAGCAGCTTAGATTCAGGGAGCCGAGACTATGGCTACACCTTC
CDR3: CASSLDSGSRDYGYTF

D: TRBD2
size: many
V: TRBV29-1
J: TRBJ2-1
DNA: TGCAGCGGTGTATTCGGCCTAGCGGCGTCCTACAATGAGCAGTTCTTC
CDR3: CSGVFGLAASYNEQFF

D: TRBD2
size: -
V: TRBV3-1
J: TRBJ2-7
DNA: TGTGCCAGCAGCCACGGACTAGCGGACTACGAGCAGTACTTC
CDR3: CASSHGLADYEQYF

D: -
size: few
V: TRBV6-1
J: TRBJ2-1
DNA: TGTGCCAGCAGAACCCCGGGACTTTCCTACAATGAGCAGTTCTTC
CDR3: CASRTPGLSYNEQFF

D: TRBD1
size: -
V: TRBV12-3/TRBV12-4
J: TRBJ2-7
DNA: TGTGCCAGCAGTCCGGGGGGGACAGGGGGCCTCTACGAGCAGTACTTC
CDR3: CASSPGGTGGLYEQYF

D: -
size: few
V: TRBV2
J: TRBJ2-3
DNA: TGTGCCAGCATGATGGGCAACACAGATACGCAGTATTTT
CDR3: CASMMGNTDTQYF

D: -
size: -
V: TRBV27
J: TRBJ2-5
DNA: TGTGCCAGCAGTTTACTCCCGGGGGAGACCCAGTACTTC
CDR3: CASSLLPGETQYF

D: -
size: few
V: TRBV7-2
J: TRBJ1-5
DNA: TGTGCCAGCACCATAGGGGGGCTTCGTCAGCCCCAGCATTTT
CDR3: CASTIGGLRQPQHF

D: TRBD1
size: -
V: TRBV12-3/TRBV12-4
J: TRBJ2-7
DNA: TGTGCCAGCACCCGGACAGGGGCTCCCTACGAGCAGTACTTC
CDR3: CASTRTGAPYEQYF

D: TRBD1
size: few
V: TRBV9
J: TRBJ2-3
DNA: TGTGCCAGCAGCGTACGGACAGGGTCTAGCACAGATACGCAGTATTTT
CDR3: CASSVRTGSSTDTQYF

D: TRBD2
size: few
V: TRBV28
J: TRBJ2-7
DNA: TGTGCCAGCAGTTTCCCTTTAGGACTAGGCCCCTCCTCCTACGAGCAGTACTTC
CDR3: CASSFPLGLGPSSYEQYF

D: -
size: few
V: TRBV5-1
J: TRBJ2-3
DNA: TGCGCCAGCAGCAGGGTGGAAGATACGCAGTATTTT
CDR3: CASSRVEDTQYF

D: -
size: many
V: TRBV7-9
J: TRBJ2-3
DNA: TGTGCCAGCAGCCCCGAAGGGAGTAGTACAGATACGCAGTATTTT
CDR3: CASSPEGSSTDTQYF

D: TRBD1
size: once
V: TRBV11-3
J: TRBJ2-2
DNA: TGTGCCAGCAGCTCTTGGACAGGGAGGCCCACCGGGGAGCTGTTTTTT
CDR3: CASSSWTGRPTGELFF

D: -
size: few
V: TRBV6-2/TRBV6-3
J: TRBJ2-1
DNA: TGTGCCAGCAGTTACTCGGGTCAACCCGAGCAGTTCTTC
CDR3: CASSYSGQPEQFF

D: TRBD2
size: -
V: TRBV20-1
J: TRBJ2-7
DNA: TGCAGTGCTAGGTGGACTAGCGGATCCTACGAGCAGTACTTC
CDR3: CSARWTSGSYEQYF

D: -
size: many
V: TRBV29-1
J: TRBJ2-5
DNA: TGCAGCGCTGCGAAACAGGGACGAGAGACCCAGTACTTC
CDR3: CSAAKQGRETQYF

D: TRBD1
size: few
V: TRBV12-3/TRBV12-4
J: TRBJ1-1
DNA: TGTGCCAGCAGTTTTGACAGGGGGAACACTGAAGCTTTCTTT
CDR3: CASSFDRGNTEAFF

D: TRBD2
size: few
V: TRBV10-3
J: TRBJ2-3
DNA: TGTGCCATCAGTGAACTAGCGGGGACCACAGATACGCAGTATTTT
CDR3: CAISELAGTTDTQYF

D: -
size: -
V: TRBV6-1
J: TRBJ2-7
DNA: TGTGCCAGCAGTCAAGGGAGGTTCTACGAGCAGTACTTC
CDR3: CASSQGRFYEQYF

D: TRBD1
size: -
V: TRBV19
J: TRBJ2-1
DNA: TGTGCCAGTAGTGGGACAGGTAAATCCCCTTACAATGAGCAGTTCTTC
CDR3: CASSGTGKSPYNEQFF

D: -
size: -
V: TRBV6-2/TRBV6-3
J: TRBJ1-5
DNA: TGTGCCAGCAGTTACTCGTTGGGTGTCGGGGGAGTCAGCAATCAGCCCCAGCATTTT
CDR3: CASSYSLGVGGVSNQPQHF

D: TRBD2
size: few
V: TRBV5-4
J: TRBJ2-7
DNA: TGTGCCAGCAGCTTGGGGATTAGCGGGAGCGTCTACGAGCAGTACTTC
CDR3: CASSLGISGSVYEQYF

D: -
size: -
V: TRBV4-3
J: TRBJ1-2
DNA: TGCGCCAGCAGCCAAGTCTCTGTTCAAAACTATGGCTACACCTTC
CDR3: CASSQVSVQNYGYTF

D: -
size: -
V: TRBV6-1
J: TRBJ2-1
DNA: TGTGCCAGCAGGACTCTACAGGGATCCTCCTACAATGAGCAGTTCTTC
CDR3: CASRTLQGSSYNEQFF

D: -
size: few
V: TRBV11-2
J: TRBJ2-7
DNA: TGTGCCAGCAGCTCAGGAGGCCGGGGTATAAGCTACGAGCAGTACTTC
CDR3: CASSSGGRGISYEQYF

D: -
size: few
V: TRBV7-9
J: TRBJ2-7
DNA: TGTGCCAGCAGCTTAGACAGCCCCTACCAGCAGTACTTC
CDR3: CASSLDSPYQQYF

D: TRBD2
size: -
V: TRBV20-1
J: TRBJ2-3
DNA: TGCAGTGCTAGAGATCTGGCCCTCCTAGCGGGGGCCTCAGATACGCAGTATTTT
CDR3: CSARDLALLAGASDTQYF

D: -
size: -
V: TRBV9
J: TRBJ2-2
DNA: TGTGCCAGCAGCGTACAGGTCGGGGAGCTGTTTTTT
CDR3: CASSVQVGELFF

D: TRBD2
size: -
V: TRBV5-1
J: TRBJ2-3
DNA: TGCGCCAGCAGCCAGTCTAGCGGGGGGATTAGCACAGATACGCAGTATTTT
CDR3: CASSQSSGGISTDTQYF

D: TRBD2
size: -
V: TRBV28
J: TRBJ2-7
DNA: TGTGCCAGCAGTTTACCCTCTAGCGGGAGGGCCTACGAGCAGTACTTC
CDR3: CASSLPSSGRAYEQYF

D: -
size: few
V: TRBV5-1
J: TRBJ1-2
DNA: TGCGCCAGCCAAGGGGGTGACAGCCCCTATGGCTACACCTTC
CDR3: CASQGGDSPYGYTF

D: -
size: many
V: TRBV7-9
J: TRBJ2-3
DNA: TGTGCCAGCAGCTTAGCGCTAAGTGGGGATACGCAGTATTTT
CDR3: CASSLALSGDTQYF

D: -
size: many
V: TRBV5-1
J: TRBJ1-1
DNA: TGCGCCAGCAGCTTGGTACCAGGGGTGAACACTGAAGCTTTCTTT
CDR3: CASSLVPGVNTEAFF

D: -
size: -
V: TRBV6-5
J: TRBJ1-4
DNA: TGTGCCAGCAGTTACAGGGCTGTTGATGAAAAACTGTTTTTT
CDR3: CASSYRAVDEKLFF

D: -
size: -
V: TRBV7-3
J: TRBJ2-2
DNA: TGTGCCAGCAGCTCTACCCACGGGAACACCGGGGAGCTGTTTTTT
CDR3: CASSSTHGNTGELFF

D: -
size: -
V: TRBV4-3
J: TRBJ2-3
DNA: TGCGCCAGCAGCCAAGGACAAAAGCTTTCTAGCACAGATACGCAGTATTTT
CDR3: CASSQGQKLSSTDTQYF

D: TRBD2
size: -
V: TRBV4-3
J: TRBJ2-5
DNA: TGCGCCAGCAGCCAAGATCGACTAGCAGGAAAGACCCAGTACTTC
CDR3: CASSQDRLAGKTQYF

D: -
size: -
V: TRBV5-1
J: TRBJ2-2
DNA: TGCGCCAGCAGCTCTACCCCAGGGGAGCTGTTTTTT
CDR3: CASSSTPGELFF